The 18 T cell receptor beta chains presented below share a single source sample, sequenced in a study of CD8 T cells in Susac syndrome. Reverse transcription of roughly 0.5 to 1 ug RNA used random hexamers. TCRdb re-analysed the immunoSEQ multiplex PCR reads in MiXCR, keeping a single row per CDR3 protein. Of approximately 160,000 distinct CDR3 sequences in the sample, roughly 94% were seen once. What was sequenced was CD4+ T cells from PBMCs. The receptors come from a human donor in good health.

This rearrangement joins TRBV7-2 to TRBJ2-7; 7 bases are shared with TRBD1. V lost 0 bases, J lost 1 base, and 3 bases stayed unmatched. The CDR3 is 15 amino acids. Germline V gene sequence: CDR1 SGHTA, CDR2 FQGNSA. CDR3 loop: CASSLAGTASYEQYF. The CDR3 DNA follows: TGTGCCAGCAGCTTAGCGGGGACAGCGTCCTACGAGCAGTACTTC.

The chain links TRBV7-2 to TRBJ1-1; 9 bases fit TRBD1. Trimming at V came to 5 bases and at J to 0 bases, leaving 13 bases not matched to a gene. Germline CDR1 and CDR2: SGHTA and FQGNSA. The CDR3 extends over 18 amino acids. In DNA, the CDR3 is TGTGCCAGCAGCCTACGAAGCGGGACAGGGTCTTTGAACACTGAAGCTTTCTTT. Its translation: CASSLRSGTGSLNTEAFF.

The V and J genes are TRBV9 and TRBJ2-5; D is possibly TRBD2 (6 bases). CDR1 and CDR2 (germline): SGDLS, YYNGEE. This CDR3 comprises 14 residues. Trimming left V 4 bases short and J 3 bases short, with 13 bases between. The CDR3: CASSRGSPKETQYF. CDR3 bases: TGTGCCAGCAGCCGGGGGAGCCCCAAAGAGACCCAGTACTTC.

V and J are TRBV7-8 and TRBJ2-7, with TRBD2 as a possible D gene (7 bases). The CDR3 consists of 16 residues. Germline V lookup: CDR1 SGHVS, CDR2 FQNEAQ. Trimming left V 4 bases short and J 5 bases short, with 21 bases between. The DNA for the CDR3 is TGTGCCAGCAGCTCCTGGCCGGGGGGCGCTCCCCACGAGCAGTACTTC. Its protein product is CASSSWPGGAPHEQYF.

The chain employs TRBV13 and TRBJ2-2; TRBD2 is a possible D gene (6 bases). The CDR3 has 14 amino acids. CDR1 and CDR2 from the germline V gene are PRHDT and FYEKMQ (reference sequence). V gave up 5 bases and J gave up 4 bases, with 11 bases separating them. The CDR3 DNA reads TGTGCCAGCAGCCAGCTGGGAGGCACCGGGGAGCTGTTTTTT. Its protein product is CASSQLGGTGELFF.

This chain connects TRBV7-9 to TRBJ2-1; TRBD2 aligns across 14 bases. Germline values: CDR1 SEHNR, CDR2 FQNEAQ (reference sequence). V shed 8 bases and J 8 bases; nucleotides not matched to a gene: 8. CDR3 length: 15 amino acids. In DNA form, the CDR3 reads TGTGCCAGCTCCTCCGGGACTAGCGGGAGAGATGAGCAGTTCTTC. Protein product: CASSSGTSGRDEQFF.

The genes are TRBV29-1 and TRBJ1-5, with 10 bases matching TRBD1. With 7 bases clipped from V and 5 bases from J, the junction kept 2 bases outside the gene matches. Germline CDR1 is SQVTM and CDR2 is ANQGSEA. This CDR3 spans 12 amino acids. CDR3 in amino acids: CSAGQGDQPQHF. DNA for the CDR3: TGCAGCGCCGGACAGGGGGATCAGCCCCAGCATTTT.

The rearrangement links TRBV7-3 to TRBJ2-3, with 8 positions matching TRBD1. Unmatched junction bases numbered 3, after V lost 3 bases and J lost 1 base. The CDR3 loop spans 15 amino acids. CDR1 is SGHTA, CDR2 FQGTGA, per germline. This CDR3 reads CASSFQGAGTDTQYF. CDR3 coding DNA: TGTGCCAGCAGCTTCCAGGGGGCAGGCACAGATACGCAGTATTTT.

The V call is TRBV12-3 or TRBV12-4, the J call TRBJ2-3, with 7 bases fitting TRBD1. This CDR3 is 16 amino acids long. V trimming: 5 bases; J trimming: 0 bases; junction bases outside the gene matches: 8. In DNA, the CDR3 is TGTGCCAGCAGTCCCCGACAGGGCCCCAGCACAGATACGCAGTATTTT. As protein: CASSPRQGPSTDTQYF.

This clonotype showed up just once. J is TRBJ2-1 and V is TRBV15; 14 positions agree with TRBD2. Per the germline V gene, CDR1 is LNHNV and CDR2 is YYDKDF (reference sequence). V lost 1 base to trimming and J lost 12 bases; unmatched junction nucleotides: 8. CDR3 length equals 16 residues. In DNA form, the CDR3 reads TGTGCCACCAGCAGAGCCACCGGACTAGCGGGGGGAACGCAGTTCTTC. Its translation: CATSRATGLAGGTQFF.

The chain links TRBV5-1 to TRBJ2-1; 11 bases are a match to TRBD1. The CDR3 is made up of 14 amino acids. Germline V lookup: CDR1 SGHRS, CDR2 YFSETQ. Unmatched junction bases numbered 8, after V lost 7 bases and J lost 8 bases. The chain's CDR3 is CASHGQGANDEQFF. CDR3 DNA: TGCGCCAGCCACGGACAGGGGGCGAACGATGAGCAGTTCTTC.

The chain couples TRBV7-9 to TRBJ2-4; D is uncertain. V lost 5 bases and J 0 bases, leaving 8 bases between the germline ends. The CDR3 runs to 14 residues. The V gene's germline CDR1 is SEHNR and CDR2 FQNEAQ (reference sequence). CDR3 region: CASSPRKAKNIQYF. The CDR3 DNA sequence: TGTGCCAGCAGCCCCCGAAAAGCCAAAAACATTCAGTACTTC.

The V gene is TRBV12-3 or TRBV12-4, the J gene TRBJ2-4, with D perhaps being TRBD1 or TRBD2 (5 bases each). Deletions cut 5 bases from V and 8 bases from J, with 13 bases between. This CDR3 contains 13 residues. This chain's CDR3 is CASSTGLRDIQYF. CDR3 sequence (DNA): TGTGCCAGCAGTACAGGACTCAGGGACATTCAGTACTTC.

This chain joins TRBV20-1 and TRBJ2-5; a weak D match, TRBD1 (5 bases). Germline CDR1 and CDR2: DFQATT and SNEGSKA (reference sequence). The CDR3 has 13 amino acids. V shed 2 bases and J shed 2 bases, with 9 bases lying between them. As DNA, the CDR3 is TGCAGTGCTAGAATGACAGTACAAGAGACCCAGTACTTC. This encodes CSARMTVQETQYF.

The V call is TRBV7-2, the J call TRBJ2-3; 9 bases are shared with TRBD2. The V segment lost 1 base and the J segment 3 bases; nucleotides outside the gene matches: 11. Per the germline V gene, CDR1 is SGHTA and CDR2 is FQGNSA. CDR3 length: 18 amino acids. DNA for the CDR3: TGTGCCAGCAGCTTAGTTGGCGGAGCGGGGGGCCTAACAGATACGCAGTATTTT. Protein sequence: CASSLVGGAGGLTDTQYF.

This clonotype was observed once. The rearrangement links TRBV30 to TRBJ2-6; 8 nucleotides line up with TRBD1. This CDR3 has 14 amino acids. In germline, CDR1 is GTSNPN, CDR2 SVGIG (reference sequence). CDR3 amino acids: CARTGSSGANVLTF. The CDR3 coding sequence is TGTGCTAGGACAGGGTCCTCTGGGGCCAACGTCCTGACTTTC.

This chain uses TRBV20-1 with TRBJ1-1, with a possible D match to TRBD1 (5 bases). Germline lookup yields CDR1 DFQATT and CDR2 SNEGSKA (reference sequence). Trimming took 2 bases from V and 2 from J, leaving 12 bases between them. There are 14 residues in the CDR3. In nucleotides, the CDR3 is TGCAGTGCTAGAAAAGGGGCCTTAAACACTGAAGCTTTCTTT. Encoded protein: CSARKGALNTEAFF.

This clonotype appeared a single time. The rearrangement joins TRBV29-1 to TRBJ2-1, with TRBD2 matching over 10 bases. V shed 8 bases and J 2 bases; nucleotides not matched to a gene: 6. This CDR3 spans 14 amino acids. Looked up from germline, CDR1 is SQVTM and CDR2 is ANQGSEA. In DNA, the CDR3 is TGCAGCACCTTAGCGGGGGGAGCCTACAATGAGCAGTTCTTC. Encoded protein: CSTLAGGAYNEQFF.